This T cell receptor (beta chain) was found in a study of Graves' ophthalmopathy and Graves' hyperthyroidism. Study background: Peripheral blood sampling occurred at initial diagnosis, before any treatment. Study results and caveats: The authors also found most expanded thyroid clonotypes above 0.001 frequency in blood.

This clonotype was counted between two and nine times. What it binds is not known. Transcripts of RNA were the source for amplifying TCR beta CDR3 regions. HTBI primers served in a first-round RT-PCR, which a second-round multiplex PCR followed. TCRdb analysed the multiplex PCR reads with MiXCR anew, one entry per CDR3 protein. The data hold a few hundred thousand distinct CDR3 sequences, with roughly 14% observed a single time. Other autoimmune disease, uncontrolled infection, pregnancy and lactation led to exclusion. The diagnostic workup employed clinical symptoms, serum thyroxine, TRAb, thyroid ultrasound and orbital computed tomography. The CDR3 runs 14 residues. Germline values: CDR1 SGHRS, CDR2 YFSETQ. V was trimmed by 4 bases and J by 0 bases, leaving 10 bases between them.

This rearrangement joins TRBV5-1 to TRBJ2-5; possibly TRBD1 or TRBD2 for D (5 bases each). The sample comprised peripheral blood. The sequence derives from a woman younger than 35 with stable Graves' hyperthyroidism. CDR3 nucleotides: TGCGCCAGCAGCGTGGGACGGCACCAAGAGACCCAGTACTTC. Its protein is CASSVGRHQETQYF.